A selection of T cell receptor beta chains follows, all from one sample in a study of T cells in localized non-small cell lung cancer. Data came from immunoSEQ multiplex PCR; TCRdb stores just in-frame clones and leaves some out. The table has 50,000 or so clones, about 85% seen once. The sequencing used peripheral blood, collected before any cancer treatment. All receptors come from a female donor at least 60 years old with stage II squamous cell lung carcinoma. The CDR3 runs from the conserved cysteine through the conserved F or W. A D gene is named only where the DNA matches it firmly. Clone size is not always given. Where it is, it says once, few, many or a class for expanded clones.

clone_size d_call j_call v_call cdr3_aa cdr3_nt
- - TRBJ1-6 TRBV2 CASIGASSYNSPLHF TGTGCCAGCATCGGGGCCAGCTCCTATAATTCACCCCTCCACTTT
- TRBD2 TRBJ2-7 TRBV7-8 CASSSTFGGEGDEQYF TGTGCCAGCAGCTCTACCTTCGGGGGGGAAGGTGACGAGCAGTACTTC
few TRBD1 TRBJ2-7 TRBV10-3 CAISEGTGPYEQYF TGTGCCATCAGTGAGGGGACAGGCCCCTACGAGCAGTACTTC
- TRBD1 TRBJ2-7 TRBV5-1 CASSLGTGTSYEQYF TGCGCCAGCTCCCTAGGGACAGGGACCTCCTACGAGCAGTACTTC
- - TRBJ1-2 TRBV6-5 CASSYSQGTYGYTF TGTGCCAGCAGTTACTCACAGGGAACCTATGGCTACACCTTC
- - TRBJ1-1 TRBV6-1 CASSEEVVNTEAFF TGTGCCAGCAGTGAAGAAGTTGTGAACACTGAAGCTTTCTTT
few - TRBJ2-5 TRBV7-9 CASSPRPTGQETQYF TGTGCCAGCAGCCCAAGACCCACAGGCCAAGAGACCCAGTACTTC
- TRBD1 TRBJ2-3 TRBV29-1 CSEAGTGEIDTQYF TGCAGCGAAGCCGGGACAGGGGAAATAGATACGCAGTATTTT
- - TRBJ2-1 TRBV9 CASSVGQGMYNEQFF TGTGCCAGCAGCGTAGGCCAGGGGATGTACAATGAGCAGTTCTTC
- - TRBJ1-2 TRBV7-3 CASSPQGQWDGYTF TGTGCCAGCAGCCCCCAGGGACAATGGGACGGCTACACCTTC
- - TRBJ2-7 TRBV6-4 CASSRDGGYEQYF TGTGCCAGCAGTCGCGACGGGGGATACGAGCAGTACTTC
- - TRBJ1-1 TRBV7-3 CASSQIDRLQNTEAFF TGTGCCAGCAGTCAGATCGACAGGCTCCAGAACACTGAAGCTTTCTTT
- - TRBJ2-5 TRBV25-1 CASSEDRLRETQYF TGTGCCAGCAGTGAAGACAGACTGAGGGAGACCCAGTACTTC
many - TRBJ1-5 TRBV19 CASSRAATTEHTQHF TGTGCCAGTTCCAGGGCGGCCACCACCGAACATACCCAGCATTTT
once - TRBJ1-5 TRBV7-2 CASSLDDSNQPQHF TGTGCCAGCAGCTTAGACGATTCGAACCAGCCCCAGCATTTT
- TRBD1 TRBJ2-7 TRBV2 CASSQGAKYEQYF TGTGCCAGCAGCCAGGGGGCGAAATACGAGCAGTACTTC
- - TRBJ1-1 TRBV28 CASSSQGPEAFF TGTGCCAGCAGTTCACAGGGCCCAGAAGCTTTCTTT
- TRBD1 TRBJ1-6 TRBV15 CATSRDEGQDGSPLHF TGTGCCACCAGCAGAGATGAGGGACAGGACGGCTCACCCCTCCACTTT
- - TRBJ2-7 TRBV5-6 CASSPPGFPYEQYF TGTGCCAGCAGCCCCCCAGGTTTCCCCTACGAGCAGTACTTC